Listed here are 15 T cell receptor beta chains from one sample, sequenced in a study of Graves' ophthalmopathy and Graves' hyperthyroidism. RNA served as the template for amplifying TCR beta CDR3 regions. First-round RT-PCR with HTBI primers preceded a second-round multiplex PCR. One entry per CDR3 protein results from TCRdb running MiXCR on the multiplex PCR reads. The profile covers over 650,000 distinct CDR3 sequences, with over 40% appearing a single time and more than 2.5% taken by the ten largest. The specimen sequenced was peripheral blood. All receptors come from an adult man with Graves' ophthalmopathy.

This clonotype was seen ten or more times. The CDR3 DNA reads as TGTGCCAGCAGTCCTGGACAGGGCGGACTCCACTTT. This codes for CASSPGQGGLHF. The gene calls are TRBV12-3 or TRBV12-4 and TRBJ1-6; 8 positions match TRBD1. This CDR3 is built from 12 residues. V dropped 5 bases and J dropped 16; count of bases not matched to a gene: 7.

This sequence joins TRBV7-9 and TRBJ2-3, with unresolved D. V was cut by 3 bases and J by 1 base, with 8 bases left in between. This CDR3 has 14 amino acids. Germline CDR1 SEHNR, CDR2 FQNEAQ (reference sequence). The CDR3 coding sequence is TGTGCCAGCAGCTTGTTAACAGGCACAGATACGCAGTATTTT. This sequence encodes CASSLLTGTDTQYF.

This clonotype is labeled as medium-sized. CDR3 loop: CASLGSGANVLTF. In DNA, the CDR3 is TGTGCCAGCCTCGGATCTGGGGCCAACGTCCTGACTTTC. The chain carries TRBV25-1 and TRBJ2-6; D unclear. Germline CDR1 reads MGHDK; CDR2 reads SYGVNS. Trimming removed 8 bases from V and 1 base from J, with 6 bases in between. The CDR3 runs to 13 residues.

Turning to this clonotype: A much larger clone lies one base from this, so it may be a read error. CDR3 in DNA: TGTGCCAGCAGTACTACAGGGGTTGCCGAGCAGTACTTC. It translates to CASSTTGVAEQYF. The V gene is TRBV10-3, the J gene TRBJ2-7; 7 positions match TRBD1. Germline lookup yields CDR1 ENHRY and CDR2 SYGVKD. The length of the CDR3 is 13 residues.

Of note for this clonotype: This may stem from a read error, because a much larger clone lies one nucleotide away. The chain recombines TRBV10-3 with TRBJ1-2; D is undetermined. The CDR3 consists of 14 residues. Germline values: CDR1 ENHRY, CDR2 SYGVKD. Between the trimmed V and J ends, which lost 5 bases and 8 bases, there was a span of 18 bases. The chain's CDR3 is CAISRLGYFRGYTF. The CDR3 DNA follows: TGTGCCATCAGTCGATTAGGGTATTTTCGGGGCTACACCTTC.

This clonotype was seen many times. This chain uses TRBV24-1 with TRBJ2-5; TRBD2 might be the D (6 bases). Germline CDR1 reads KGHDR; CDR2 reads SFDVKD. The germline V and J ends were trimmed by 4 bases and 1 base, with 9 bases remaining between them. The length of the CDR3 is 14 residues. CDR3 DNA sequence: TGTGCCACCAGTGAGGCGGGGTGCCAAGAGACCCAGTACTTC. As protein: CATSEAGCQETQYF.

This clonotype has at least ten counts. V and J are TRBV7-9 and TRBJ1-5, with a tentative D call TRBD1 (6 bases). The germline CDR1 and CDR2 sequences are SEHNR and FQNEAQ (reference sequence). The CDR3 extends over 12 amino acids. V was trimmed by 5 bases and J by 9 bases, leaving 11 bases between them. The chain's CDR3 is CASSGGWGPQHF. As DNA, the CDR3 is TGTGCCAGCAGCGGGGGCTGGGGGCCCCAGCATTTT.

This clonotype turned up a few times. The chain combines TRBV12-3 or TRBV12-4 with TRBJ2-1, with D perhaps TRBD1 (7 bases). V gave up 1 base and J gave up 0 bases, with 13 bases separating them. The CDR3 consists of 17 residues. CDR3 nucleotides: TGTGCCAGCAGTTTAGGAGCAGGGGGGAGCTCCTACAATGAGCAGTTCTTC. This translates into CASSLGAGGSSYNEQFF.

This clonotype was counted ten times or more. V gene TRBV11-2 combines with J gene TRBJ1-1; D is unresolved. Trimming left V 5 bases short and J 10 bases short, with 11 bases between. The length of the CDR3 is 11 residues. Germline V gene data show CDR1 as SGHAT and CDR2 as FQNNGV. CDR3 nucleotides: TGTGCCAGCAGCCGAGCGGCAGGAGCTTTCTTT. Protein: CASSRAAGAFF.

The chain has TRBV15 and TRBJ1-1, with D possibly TRBD1 on 6 matching bases. Germline V CDR1 and CDR2: LNHNV, YYDKDF (reference sequence). V dropped 5 bases and J dropped 8 bases, with 15 bases sitting between them. CDR3 length equals 13 residues. The CDR3, as DNA: TGTGCCACCAGCGGGGGCAGGGTTCGAGAAGCTTTCTTT. This sequence encodes CATSGGRVREAFF.

The table lists this clonotype with many counts. V and J are TRBV19 and TRBJ1-1, with D unclear. Between the trimmed V and J ends, which lost 8 bases and 4 bases, there was a span of 14 bases. CDR3 length equals 13 residues. Germline lookup yields CDR1 LNHDA and CDR2 SQIVND (reference sequence). Here the CDR3 reads CASVRATGTEAFF. The CDR3 DNA is TGTGCCAGTGTAAGGGCTACGGGCACTGAAGCTTTCTTT.

J is TRBJ1-2 and V is TRBV20-1; 11 bases fit TRBD1. Germline CDR1 DFQATT, CDR2 SNEGSKA (reference sequence). The CDR3 has 14 residues. V was clipped by 2 bases and J by 7 bases; unmatched bases: 6. The CDR3 here is CSARPGTGGGGYTF. CDR3 in DNA: TGCAGTGCTAGACCCGGGACAGGGGGTGGTGGCTACACCTTC.

There are many counts of this clonotype. The CDR3 DNA follows: TGTGCCAGTAACTCCCCAGGGGGGACAGTTAGCAATCAGCCCCAGCATTTT. It codes for CASNSPGGTVSNQPQHF. The chain combines TRBV19 with TRBJ1-5, with 7 bases that match TRBD1. The J segment lost 0 bases and the V segment lost 7 bases, leaving 12 bases of the junction unmatched. The CDR3 consists of 17 residues. Per germline, CDR1 LNHDA and CDR2 SQIVND (reference sequence).

This clonotype occurred many times. V and J are TRBV11-3 and TRBJ1-1, with a weak D call TRBD1 (5 bases). This CDR3 has 12 amino acids. From germline, CDR1 is SGHNT and CDR2 YENEEA. Trimming removed 1 base at V and 10 bases at J, with 10 bases between. CDR3 bases: TGTGCCAGCAGCTTAGCAGCTGGGGGAGCTTTCTTT. This gives the protein CASSLAAGGAFF. The complete variable domain, with remaining parts taken from reference TRBV11-3 and TRBJ1-1, reads EAGVVQSPRYKIIEKKQPVAFWCNPISGHNTLYWYLQNLGQGPELLIRYENEEAVDDSQLPKDRFSAERLKGVDSTLKIQPAELGDSAVYLCASSLAAGGAFFGQGTRLTVV.

The chain joins TRBV5-1 to TRBJ2-2; TRBD2 aligns across 10 bases. Germline CDR1 SGHRS, CDR2 YFSETQ. Unmatched junction bases numbered 6, after V lost 2 bases and J lost 5 bases. The CDR3 has 16 residues. The CDR3 loop is CASSLASGRGTGELFF. The CDR3, as DNA: TGCGCCAGCAGCTTAGCTAGCGGGAGAGGTACCGGGGAGCTGTTTTTT.